This TCR beta chain was identified in a study of vaccination and CD4 T cells after COVID-19. Treatment specified: roughly nine-day PBMC culture with coronavirus spike peptide pools or control peptides (ViraFEST assay). From the unexposed donor, CD4+ T cells were collected ahead of the COVID-19 pandemic (2011-2018). The V end lost 3 bases, the J end lost 4 bases, and 6 bases lay between the germline ends. This CDR3 comprises 12 residues. Germline CDR1 LGHDT, CDR2 YNNKEL (reference sequence). This clonotype was seen more than once but under ten times. What it recognizes is unknown. Sequencing of DNA taken from cultured CD4+ T cells relied on the Oncomine TCR Beta short-read assay. TCRdb itself ran the PCR reads through MiXCR, one entry per CDR3 protein. The table records about 6,900 distinct CDR3 sequences, less than 30% of them present only once.

Source material: CD4+ T cells from blood, cultured in vitro. This TCR came from a human donor in good health. V usage is TRBV3-1 and J usage is TRBJ2-5; D unresolved. CDR3 sequence (DNA): TGTGCCAGCAGCCACGTTCCAGAGACCCAGTACTTC. It is translated as CASSHVPETQYF.